These T cell receptor beta chains were read from a single sample in a study of CD8+ T cells in alopecia areata. Assay used: immunoSEQ multiplex PCR; TCRdb lists only in-frame clones, some missing. The top ten clones hold about 16% of a sample with approximately 100,000 clones, almost 60% of them seen once. Here the sequenced sample was CD8+ T cells sorted from blood, taken between weeks 55 and 70, from a patient treated with tofacitinib. The receptors shown here come from a human donor with alopecia areata. CDR3s include the opening cysteine and the closing phenylalanine or tryptophan. Fields, in order: D gene, clone size, V gene, J gene, CDR3 DNA, CDR3 protein. A D gene is named only where the DNA matches it firmly. Size is stated for part of the rows, as once, few or many counts, or as a class when the clone is expanded.

-,-,TRBV29-1,TRBJ2-7,TGCAGCGTTGTAGTCGGGGACTACGAGCAGTACTTC,CSVVVGDYEQYF
-,-,TRBV5-1,TRBJ2-3,TGCGCCAGCAGCCTATATAAAAGCACAGATACGCAGTATTTT,CASSLYKSTDTQYF
TRBD1,-,TRBV5-1,TRBJ2-1,TGCGCCAGCAGCTTATACAGGGGAGATGAGCAGTTCTTC,CASSLYRGDEQFF
-,-,TRBV30,TRBJ1-6,TGTGCCTGGAGTGTATGGGATAATTCACCCCTCCACTTT,CAWSVWDNSPLHF
-,few,TRBV5-1,TRBJ2-2,TGCGCCAGCAGCTTGGTTGCTTTCCCGGGGGAGCTGTTTTTT,CASSLVAFPGELFF
-,-,TRBV5-6,TRBJ1-5,TGTGCCAGCAGCTTGGGCCCCAATCAGCCCCAGCATTTT,CASSLGPNQPQHF
-,-,TRBV7-9,TRBJ1-1,TGTGCCAGCAGCTTCCCCGGCCGGGCCGAGAACACTGAAGCTTTCTTT,CASSFPGRAENTEAFF
-,-,TRBV6-5,TRBJ2-7,TGTGCCAGCAGCACGGATTCCTACGAGCAGTACTTC,CASSTDSYEQYF
-,-,TRBV7-9,TRBJ1-2,TGTGCCAGCAGCTTAGGGAAAGTCGGCTACACCTTC,CASSLGKVGYTF
TRBD2,-,TRBV23-1,TRBJ2-7,TGCGCCAGCAGTCAATCGACTAGCGAATCCTACGAGCAGTACTTC,CASSQSTSESYEQYF
TRBD2,-,TRBV6-1,TRBJ2-7,TGTGCCAGCAGGATACGGGGGACTAGCAACTTC,CASRIRGTSNF
TRBD2,few,TRBV10-3,TRBJ2-1,TGTGCCATCAGTGACGGGGGGAACAATGAGCAGTTCTTC,CAISDGGNNEQFF
-,-,TRBV4-1,TRBJ2-5,TGCGCCAGCAGCCAAGATGGTGGTGGAGAGACCCAGTACTTC,CASSQDGGGETQYF
TRBD1,-,TRBV4-1,TRBJ1-5,TGCGCCAGCAGCCAAGAGGACAGGGGGCGGAATCAGCCCCAGCATTTT,CASSQEDRGRNQPQHF
-,-,TRBV7-9,TRBJ2-5,TGTGCCAGCAGAGGAGCAGGAATGCAAGAGACCCAGTACTTC,CASRGAGMQETQYF
-,-,TRBV6-6,TRBJ2-3,TGTGCCAGCAGTCGGAGAAAGGGGAGTGATGATACGCAGTATTTT,CASSRRKGSDDTQYF
-,-,TRBV6-6,TRBJ1-2,TGTGCCAGCACTGGCGGAGGGTATGGCTACACCTTC,CASTGGGYGYTF
-,-,TRBV15,TRBJ1-5,TGTGCCACCAGCGGTACTGCCGGGGCCAATCAGCCCCAGCATTTT,CATSGTAGANQPQHF
-,-,TRBV27,TRBJ2-7,TGTGCCAGCAGTCCTTCCCATCAGAGGGCCAACGAGCAGTACTTC,CASSPSHQRANEQYF
-,-,TRBV9,TRBJ1-2,TGTGCCAGCAGCGTAGGCGGGGACCTTTATGGCTACACCTTC,CASSVGGDLYGYTF
-,-,TRBV5-1,TRBJ2-3,TGCGCCAGCAGCTTGACCACAGATACGCAGTATTTT,CASSLTTDTQYF
TRBD1,-,TRBV9,TRBJ1-1,TGTGCCAGCAGCATCGGGACAGCGACTGAAGCTTTCTTT,CASSIGTATEAFF